A selection of T cell receptor beta chains follows, all from one sample in a study of control samples from healthy donors and cancer patients. TCRdb keeps only in-frame clones here, not all; method: immunoSEQ multiplex PCR. This table has roughly 130,000 clones, 88% appearing once. Sequences were obtained from blood. These receptors all come from a man aged 50-59 years in good health. Each CDR3 is given with its conserved first and last residue.

v_call: TRBV5-8
j_call: TRBJ2-1
cdr3_aa: CASSLGLEQFF

v_call: TRBV5-1
j_call: TRBJ2-1
cdr3_aa: CASSLATGSNEQFF

v_call: TRBV5-5
j_call: TRBJ1-2
cdr3_aa: CASSVFQSGGAGYTF

v_call: TRBV10-3
j_call: TRBJ1-3
cdr3_aa: CAISATRDGGNTIYF

v_call: TRBV6-5
j_call: TRBJ2-3
cdr3_aa: CASRPHRDTDTQYF

v_call: TRBV5-1
j_call: TRBJ2-1
cdr3_aa: CASSLVRSHNEQFF

v_call: TRBV5-1
j_call: TRBJ1-2
cdr3_aa: CASSSQGGRTGQASGGGYTF

v_call: TRBV28
j_call: TRBJ2-5
cdr3_aa: CASSSTIEETQYF

v_call: TRBV5-4
j_call: TRBJ2-5
cdr3_aa: CASSLPGTASVGTQYF

v_call: TRBV6-2/TRBV6-3
j_call: TRBJ2-7
cdr3_aa: CASSRDYEQYF

v_call: TRBV5-5
j_call: TRBJ2-3
cdr3_aa: CASSLFWSGDTQYF

v_call: TRBV5-4
j_call: TRBJ2-1
cdr3_aa: CASSLAPGRTYNEQFF

v_call: TRBV27
j_call: TRBJ2-1
cdr3_aa: CASRDRGLEQFF

v_call: TRBV3-1/TRBV3-2
j_call: TRBJ1-2
cdr3_aa: CASSREPRAADYGYTF

v_call: TRBV10-3
j_call: TRBJ2-3
cdr3_aa: CAISLAGGPFGADTQYF

v_call: TRBV27
j_call: TRBJ1-1
cdr3_aa: CASSLGNRANTEAFF

v_call: TRBV6-1
j_call: TRBJ2-3
cdr3_aa: CASSDVPYRGPGDTDTQYF

v_call: TRBV5-4
j_call: TRBJ1-3
cdr3_aa: CASSRDSSSGNTIYF

v_call: TRBV5-5
j_call: TRBJ2-7
cdr3_aa: CASSLNGAGYEQYF

v_call: TRBV6-5
j_call: TRBJ2-1
cdr3_aa: CASSYGGHEQFF

v_call: TRBV7-8
j_call: TRBJ2-1
cdr3_aa: CASSSLQAEQFF

v_call: TRBV11-2
j_call: TRBJ2-2
cdr3_aa: CASSLDRAGELFF

v_call: TRBV7-8
j_call: TRBJ2-2
cdr3_aa: CASSATGLPNTGELFF

v_call: TRBV4-1
j_call: TRBJ1-6
cdr3_aa: CASSQDRSKNSYNSPLHF

v_call: TRBV5-4
j_call: TRBJ2-2
cdr3_aa: CASSLQGRDGELFF

v_call: TRBV10-3
j_call: TRBJ2-2
cdr3_aa: CAIKDRQNTGELFF

v_call: TRBV28
j_call: TRBJ1-4
cdr3_aa: CASSFFEKLFF

v_call: TRBV6-4
j_call: TRBJ2-1
cdr3_aa: CASSDSSSGEYNEQFF

v_call: TRBV28
j_call: TRBJ1-4
cdr3_aa: CASRLAEKLFF